Listed below are T cell receptor beta chains from one sample, sequenced in a study of glioma-infiltrating T cells after dendritic cell vaccination. Using immunoSEQ multiplex PCR, the repertoire was profiled, and TCRdb retains in-frame clones only, with some absent. The sample shows 30,000 to 40,000 clones, roughly four fifths of them seen only once. The specimen was blood, collected before dendritic cell vaccination. The receptors derive from a human donor with glioblastoma. Each CDR3 is given with its conserved first and last residue. Fields, in order: clone size, D gene, V gene, J gene, CDR3 protein, CDR3 DNA. A D gene is named only where the DNA matches it firmly. Clone size is stated in some rows and not others, as once, few, many or a class when expanded.

-	TRBD1	TRBV2	TRBJ1-1	CASRLGPGGSEAFF	TGTGCCAGCAGATTGGGTCCAGGGGGATCAGAAGCTTTCTTT
-	TRBD2	TRBV29-1	TRBJ2-7	CSAALGTSGYEQYF	TGCAGCGCCGCTCTGGGGACTAGCGGGTACGAGCAGTACTTC
-	-	TRBV15	TRBJ2-7	CATSRDRVYEQYF	TGTGCCACCAGCAGAGATCGAGTTTACGAGCAGTACTTC
-	-	TRBV4-3	TRBJ2-7	CASSQLGTGAYEQYF	TGCGCCAGCAGCCAACTTGGGACTGGAGCCTACGAGCAGTACTTC
-	TRBD1	TRBV10-3	TRBJ2-7	CAITEGGDEQYF	TGTGCCATCACCGAAGGGGGCGACGAGCAGTACTTC
-	-	TRBV29-1	TRBJ1-1	CSVGRGGDAEAFF	TGCAGCGTTGGGAGAGGAGGCGACGCTGAAGCTTTCTTT
-	-	TRBV30	TRBJ2-2	CASTQGTHLNTGELFF	TGTGCCTCCACCCAGGGGACACACCTTAACACCGGGGAGCTGTTTTTT
once	TRBD2	TRBV25-1	TRBJ2-2	CASSEVASGVVGELFF	TGTGCCAGCAGTGAAGTGGCTAGCGGGGTCGTCGGGGAGCTGTTTTTT
-	TRBD1	TRBV11-3	TRBJ2-7	CASSLETGYEQYF	TGTGCCAGCAGCTTAGAGACAGGGTACGAGCAGTACTTC
-	-	TRBV7-8	TRBJ2-7	CASSVRAGTYEQYF	TGTGCCAGCAGCGTACGCGCAGGGACCTACGAGCAGTACTTC
-	-	TRBV7-2	TRBJ1-3	CASSFHRSGNTIYF	TGTGCCAGCAGCTTTCACAGGTCGGGAAACACCATATATTTT
-	-	TRBV7-2	TRBJ2-6	CASSLDGSGANVLTF	TGTGCCAGCAGCTTAGACGGGTCTGGGGCCAACGTCCTGACTTTC
-	TRBD2	TRBV30	TRBJ2-7	CAWSVGVSGDYEQYF	TGTGCCTGGAGTGTAGGGGTTAGCGGGGACTACGAGCAGTACTTC
-	-	TRBV6-5	TRBJ1-4	CASSGGLGEKLFF	TGTGCCAGCAGCGGAGGGCTGGGTGAAAAACTGTTTTTT
few	-	TRBV4-3	TRBJ2-2	CASSQDIPRLVNTGELFF	TGCGCCAGCAGCCAAGATATTCCCCGTCTAGTAAACACCGGGGAGCTGTTTTTT
-	TRBD2	TRBV4-2	TRBJ2-1	CASSQEFRGGQDEQFF	TGTGCCAGCAGCCAAGAGTTTCGGGGGGGCCAGGATGAGCAGTTCTTC